Listed below are T cell receptor beta chains from one sample, sequenced in a study of sequential checkpoint blockade in melanoma. Some clones are missing from TCRdb's copy, which holds only in-frame ones; the method was immunoSEQ multiplex PCR. This sample has roughly 20,000 clones, with about 69% found just once. The sample here was CD8+ T cells sorted from blood (inferred from file names), taken from a patient given nivolumab and ipilimumab in sequence. These receptors originate from a human donor with melanoma. The CDR3 runs from the conserved cysteine through the conserved F or W. D genes are given only for firm matches. A row's size may be missing; if present it is once, few, many or a size class.

>TRBV6-1|TRBJ2-7|few|-
TGTGCCAGCAGTTTCCGTTACGCAGCCTACGAGCAGTACTTC
CASSFRYAAYEQYF
>TRBV5-1|TRBJ2-2|-|-
TGCGCCAGCAGCTTGGCCGTGAACACCGGGGAGCTGTTTTTT
CASSLAVNTGELFF
>TRBV4-1|TRBJ2-5|-|-
TGCGCCAGCAGCCAAGAAGGGGCAACAAGGGACCAGTACTTC
CASSQEGATRDQYF
>TRBV6-5|TRBJ1-6|-|-
TGTGCCAGCAGTACCGCAGGGTCAACTACCAGGCCCCTCCACTTT
CASSTAGSTTRPLHF
>TRBV6-5|TRBJ2-7|-|TRBD1
TGTGCCAGCAGTGAAACCGGGACAGGGTTCGAGCAGTACTTC
CASSETGTGFEQYF
>TRBV4-3|TRBJ2-1|-|-
TGCGCCAGCAGCCCCCTCAGGGGCCACTACAATGAGCAGTTCTTC
CASSPLRGHYNEQFF
>TRBV30|TRBJ1-2|-|-
TGTGCCTTACCCGGGGGCTATGGCTACACCTTC
CALPGGYGYTF
>TRBV27|TRBJ2-7|-|-
TGTGCCAGCAGTTTCTCTCAGGGTTACGAGCAGTACTTC
CASSFSQGYEQYF
>TRBV6-5|TRBJ2-2|-|-
TGTGCCAGCAGTCTGACAGGGAACACCGGGGAGCTGTTTTTT
CASSLTGNTGELFF
>TRBV19|TRBJ2-7|-|-
TGTGCCAGTAGTATAGTGTCAGGGGCGCTTGGCGAGCAGTACTTC
CASSIVSGALGEQYF
>TRBV10-1|TRBJ2-1|few|TRBD1
TGCGCCAGCAGTGAGGGGACAGGGAATAATGAGCAGTTCTTC
CASSEGTGNNEQFF
>TRBV27|TRBJ1-2|-|TRBD1
TGTGCCAGCAGTTTAGCAGGGGGGAATGGCTACACCTTC
CASSLAGGNGYTF
>TRBV5-6|TRBJ2-7|-|-
TGTGCCAGCAGCCGGAGGGAACTCCGCGGCGAGCAGTACTTC
CASSRRELRGEQYF
>TRBV7-2|TRBJ2-7|few|TRBD1
TGTGCCAGCAGCCCGACAGGGGCGGTCCACGAGCAGTACTTC
CASSPTGAVHEQYF
>TRBV4-1|TRBJ2-4|-|-
TGCGCCAGCAGCCCAACACAGGGTGGCAAAAACATTCAGTACTTC
CASSPTQGGKNIQYF
>TRBV29-1|TRBJ2-3|few|TRBD2
TGCAGCGTTGAAGATCGGGAGGCGGCGGCGCAGTATTTT
CSVEDREAAAQYF
>TRBV4-2|TRBJ2-7|-|TRBD2
TGTGCCAGCAGCCAAGATCAGTTGCGGGGGGCCTACGAGCAGTACTTC
CASSQDQLRGAYEQYF
>TRBV21-1|TRBJ1-1|-|-
TGTGCCAGCAGGTGGCAGGGGAGCACTGAAGCTTTCTTT
CASRWQGSTEAFF
>TRBV10-1|TRBJ2-1|few|TRBD1
TGCGCCAGCAGTGAGTCGACAGGGATCGGTTTCAATGAGCAGTTCTTC
CASSESTGIGFNEQFF
>TRBV4-1|TRBJ2-2|-|TRBD1
TGCGCCAGCAGCCAAGATCCTCAGGGGGCAGGGGAGCTGTTTTTT
CASSQDPQGAGELFF
>TRBV28|TRBJ2-2|-|-
TGTGCCAGCAGTCTAGCGAACACCGGGGAGCTGTTTTTT
CASSLANTGELFF
>TRBV5-1|TRBJ2-1|-|TRBD2
TGCGCCAGCTCCCTGGTAGGACTAGCGCCCTCCTACAATGAGCAGTTCTTC
CASSLVGLAPSYNEQFF
>TRBV30|TRBJ2-2|-|-
TGTGCCTGGAGTGTAGGGGCTGGCGGGGAGCTGTTTTTT
CAWSVGAGGELFF
>TRBV6-1|TRBJ2-7|few|TRBD1
TGTGCCAGCAGTGAAGCGACAGGGGGCTACCCCTACGAGCAGTACTTC
CASSEATGGYPYEQYF
>TRBV6-6|TRBJ1-2|-|TRBD1
TGTGCCAGCAGTACTCGGACCGGGACAGCCCATGGCTACACCTTC
CASSTRTGTAHGYTF
>TRBV28|TRBJ1-5|-|-
TGTGCCAGCAGTGCGCGGGGGGTCAGCAATCAGCCCCAGCATTTT
CASSARGVSNQPQHF
>TRBV7-3|TRBJ2-7|-|TRBD2
TGTGCCAGCAGCCAGGGTAGCGGGGACTACGAGCAGTACTTC
CASSQGSGDYEQYF
>TRBV6-5|TRBJ2-5|-|TRBD2
TGTGCCAGCAGTTTTCCCAGCGGGGGGTCGGGGGCCCAGTACTTC
CASSFPSGGSGAQYF
>TRBV27|TRBJ2-1|-|-
TGTGCCCTCAAGAAGGGGAATGAGCAGTTCTTC
CALKKGNEQFF
>TRBV5-5|TRBJ1-2|-|-
TGTGCCAGCAGCCCGGAGATTCACGGCTACACCTTC
CASSPEIHGYTF
>TRBV27|TRBJ2-1|-|-
TGTGCCAGCAGTTTATGGAGCAGGAGGGCCAAGGCAGATGAGCAGTTCTTC
CASSLWSRRAKADEQFF
>TRBV7-9|TRBJ2-7|-|TRBD2
TGTGCCAGCAGCCCCGGGACTATTCCCTACGAGCAGTACTTC
CASSPGTIPYEQYF
>TRBV9|TRBJ2-1|once|-
TGTGCCAGCAGCGTATTAGCAACCTACAATGAGCAGTTCTTC
CASSVLATYNEQFF
>TRBV20-1|TRBJ1-3|once|-
TGCAGTGTTTCCGGAGACACCATATATTTT
CSVSGDTIYF
>TRBV19|TRBJ1-1|many|-
TGTGCCAGTAGTATCTCTGTGAACACTGAAGCTTTCTTT
CASSISVNTEAFF
>TRBV27|TRBJ1-5|-|-
TGTGCCAGCAGAAGTGGGCCAGGGTTAAATCAGCCCCAGCATTTT
CASRSGPGLNQPQHF
>TRBV30|TRBJ1-4|-|TRBD1
TGTGCCTGGAGTGTACCAGACAGGGGTTTTAGGAATGAAAAACTGTTTTTT
CAWSVPDRGFRNEKLFF
>TRBV28|TRBJ1-5|-|TRBD1
TGTGCCAGCAGTTCCGGGACAGGGGTCGAACAGCCCCAGCATTTT
CASSSGTGVEQPQHF
>TRBV4-1|TRBJ2-7|once|TRBD2
TGCGCCAGCAGCCAAGATCCGGGACTAGAAAACGAGCAGTACTTC
CASSQDPGLENEQYF
>TRBV11-2|TRBJ1-6|-|-
TGTGCCAGCAGCTTACGCGACACATCCAACAGGGTGGAGCCCCTCCACTTT
CASSLRDTSNRVEPLHF
>TRBV2|TRBJ2-1|-|TRBD2
TGTGCCAGCAGGCGGGAGGGGGTTTACAATGAGCAGTTCTTC
CASRREGVYNEQFF
>TRBV27|TRBJ2-7|-|-
TGTGCCAGCAGGGGCCGGGACACTCTCTCCTACGAGCAGTACTTC
CASRGRDTLSYEQYF
>TRBV5-1|TRBJ1-2|-|TRBD1
TGCGCCAGCTCTCTCGGCAGGGGGCACGACTATGGCTACACCTTC
CASSLGRGHDYGYTF